This T cell receptor (beta chain) comes out of a study of T cell responses to AZD1222 COVID-19 vaccine. Sequencing used immunoSEQ multiplex PCR; TCRdb keeps in-frame clones, though not all of them. In the table there are approximately 100,000 clones, roughly nine tenths of which are singletons. Of note for this clone: The target antigen is unknown.

Study results and limitations: Repertoire sampling was restricted to post-peak T cell response timepoints.

This TCR came from an adult in good health. Sequencing was performed on peripheral blood, taken on day 0 of AZD1222 vaccination.

CDR3 sequence: CASSYGASGTDTQYF. CDR3 in DNA: TGCGCCAGCAGCTACGGGGCTAGCGGCACAGATACGCAGTATTTT. The chain recombines TRBV5-1 with TRBJ2-3; perhaps TRBD2 as D (6 bases). V was shortened by 3 bases and J by 1 base, with 12 bases between the two germline ends. This CDR3 has 15 amino acids. Germline CDR1 and CDR2: SGHRS and YFSETQ.